This T cell receptor beta chain was observed in a study of regulatory T cells in long-lasting Graves disease. Construction of the TCR beta libraries employed iRepertoire HTBI primers in conjunction with Arm-PCR of CDR3 regions. TCRdb reprocessed the multiplex PCR reads with MiXCR, giving one entry per CDR3 protein. The sample has a few hundred thousand distinct CDR3 sequences, 23% seen once. Specified time point: persistent/refractory GD, antithyroid drugs over 5 years with positive TRAb. PBMCs provided the RNA from which the TCR library was made. V was trimmed by 3 bases and J by 4 bases, leaving 13 bases between them. The CDR3 is 14 residues long.

This receptor was obtained from a female donor with Graves disease. Source: peripheral blood mononuclear cells (PBMCs), taken when the disease was refractory, from a patient treated with antithyroid drugs. The gene calls are TRBV12-3 or TRBV12-4 and TRBJ2-7; D perhaps matches TRBD1 (5 bases). CDR3 region: CASSFSRGSYEQYF. CDR3 in DNA: TGTGCCAGCAGTTTCAGTAGGGGTAGTTACGAGCAGTACTTC.